What follows are 27 T cell receptor beta chains derived from one specimen sequenced in a study of blood T cell repertoires in COVID-19. Profiling relied on immunoSEQ multiplex PCR, and the TCRdb table lists in-frame clones only, not all of them. Altogether about 140,000 clones are present, more than 65% being singletons, with the ten largest covering around 7.8%. Sequenced sample: peripheral blood. Every receptor here comes from a human donor in a cohort sampled during active COVID-19.

The CDR3 DNA follows: TGTGCCAGCAGATTGCACACAGCCAACGAGGATACGCAGTATTTT. Its translation is CASRLHTANEDTQYF. The chain employs TRBV7-9 and TRBJ2-3, with D uncertain. With 6 bases removed from V and 6 bases from J, the gap between germline ends came to 19 bases. The CDR3 is 15 residues long. The germline V gene encodes CDR1 SEHNR and CDR2 FQNEAQ (reference sequence).

This chain's CDR3 is CASTLPDQPQHF. CDR3 bases: TGTGCCAGCACTCTCCCGGATCAGCCCCAGCATTTT. The V and J genes are TRBV6-5 and TRBJ1-5, with D unresolved. V was trimmed by 7 bases and J by 5 bases, leaving 9 bases between them. Germline V gives CDR1 MNHEY, CDR2 SVGAGI. The CDR3 is 12 residues long.

The chain links TRBV5-6 to TRBJ2-1; TRBD1 might be the D (6 bases). Per germline, CDR1 SGHDT and CDR2 YYEEEE. CDR3 length equals 13 residues. V lost 2 bases, J lost 4 bases, and 7 bases lay in between. The CDR3 region has the DNA TGTGCCAGCAGCTTCGGACAGTACAATGAGCAGTTCTTC. This gives the protein CASSFGQYNEQFF. The full variable domain, its missing parts supplied by reference TRBV5-6 and TRBJ2-1, is DAGVTQSPTHLIKTRGQQVTLRCSPKSGHDTVSWYQQALGQGPQFIFQYYEEEERQRGNFPDRFSGHQFPNYSSELNVNALLLGDSALYLCASSFGQYNEQFFGPGTRLTVL.

This chain links TRBV5-1 with TRBJ1-6, with no clear D. The germline V and J ends were trimmed by 0 bases and 10 bases, with 17 bases remaining between them. The CDR3 runs to 16 residues. Germline lookup yields CDR1 SGHRS and CDR2 YFSETQ. CDR3 amino acids: CASSLAQAAFGSPLHF. The CDR3 nucleotides are TGCGCCAGCAGCTTGGCCCAAGCGGCCTTTGGATCACCCCTCCACTTT.

The chain joins TRBV2 to TRBJ1-4; D possibly corresponds to TRBD1 (5 bases). Germline CDR1 and CDR2: SNHLY and FYNNEI. The CDR3 contains 15 residues. Trimming removed 5 bases from V and 2 bases from J, with 12 bases in between. The DNA of the CDR3 is TGTGCCAGCAGTCGATCAGGGCCCACTAATGAAAAACTGTTTTTT. It translates to CASSRSGPTNEKLFF.

The V call is TRBV18, the J call TRBJ1-1; 7 positions agree with TRBD1. J gave up 4 bases and V 5 bases, and 13 bases lay outside the gene matches. The length of the CDR3 is 16 residues. Germline V gene lookup returns CDR1 KGHSH and CDR2 LQKENI. The CDR3 coding sequence is TGTGCCAGCTCAGTTAGACAGGGAAGTCAAGTCACTGAAGCTTTCTTT. Protein sequence: CASSVRQGSQVTEAFF.

V is TRBV27 and J is TRBJ1-1; D may be TRBD1 (6 bases). The length of the CDR3 is 16 residues. Germline CDR1 is MNHEY and CDR2 is SMNVEV (reference sequence). The germline V and J ends were trimmed by 5 bases and 3 bases, with 19 bases remaining between them. The CDR3 DNA reads TGTGCCAGCAGTAGGATCGGACAGCCCGATGACACTGAAGCTTTCTTT. This encodes CASSRIGQPDDTEAFF.

The table lists this clone with a count of one. The chain employs TRBV3-1 (or the pseudogene TRBV3-2) and TRBJ1-3; 8 nucleotides match TRBD1. This CDR3 has 15 residues. The junction had 2 bases not matched to a gene; V was cut back by 1 base and J by 3 bases. CDR1 is LGHDT, CDR2 YNNKEL, per germline (reference sequence). The CDR3 DNA is TGTGCCAGCAGCCAAGGGACAGGGCATGGAAACACCATATATTTT. Translated, it gives CASSQGTGHGNTIYF.

The chain has TRBV6-2 or TRBV6-3 and TRBJ1-1, with a weak D call TRBD1 (5 bases). V shed 5 bases and J shed 3 bases, with 10 bases lying between them. The CDR3 totals 13 residues. The germline CDR1 and CDR2 sequences are MNHEY and SVGEGT. For the CDR3, the DNA is TGTGCCAGCAGTCAGCCAGGGTACACTGAAGCTTTCTTT. Translated: CASSQPGYTEAFF.

The chain uses TRBV12-3 or TRBV12-4 and TRBJ1-4; 7 bases are shared with TRBD1. Trimming took 6 bases from V and 8 from J; bases not matched to a gene: 6. The CDR3 covers 13 residues. CDR3 in amino acids: CASRWTGREKLFF. The CDR3, as DNA: TGTGCCAGCAGGTGGACAGGCCGCGAAAAACTGTTTTTT.

This sequence joins TRBV5-1 and TRBJ1-3; unclear D gene. This CDR3 comprises 15 residues. Germline CDR1 and CDR2: SGHRS and YFSETQ. Trimming took 3 bases from V and 8 from J, leaving 18 bases between them. CDR3: CASSSLGGGFDTIYF. CDR3 in DNA: TGCGCCAGCAGCTCCCTCGGAGGTGGCTTTGACACCATATATTTT.

This clone appeared a few times. The chain is built from TRBV5-6 and TRBJ1-6; 9 bases align to TRBD1. The CDR3 spans 16 residues. With 2 bases clipped from V and 4 bases from J, the junction kept 4 bases outside the gene matches. Per germline, CDR1 SGHDT and CDR2 YYEEEE. The CDR3 nucleotides are TGTGCCAGCAGCTTTTGGGACAGGGCTTATAATTCACCCCTCCACTTT. This encodes CASSFWDRAYNSPLHF.

The chain recombines TRBV9 with TRBJ1-1; D gene ambiguous. Looked up from germline, CDR1 is SGDLS and CDR2 is YYNGEE. The CDR3 totals 15 residues. V shed 0 bases and J shed 0 bases, with 9 bases lying between them. The CDR3: CASSVASNMNTEAFF. CDR3 sequence (DNA): TGTGCCAGCAGCGTAGCTAGTAACATGAACACTGAAGCTTTCTTT.

The chain is built from TRBV7-9 and TRBJ1-1; 9 nucleotides line up with TRBD1. This CDR3 region has 16 residues. Germline loops: CDR1 SEHNR, CDR2 FQNEAQ (reference sequence). V was pared by 5 bases and J by 5 bases, with 12 bases of the junction left unmatched. The CDR3 loop reads CASSQATGGVRTEAFF. The DNA for the CDR3 is TGTGCCAGCAGCCAAGCGACAGGGGGGGTGAGAACTGAAGCTTTCTTT.

The chain is built from TRBV15 and TRBJ1-5; no clear D gene. V dropped 0 bases and J dropped 0 bases, with 12 bases sitting between them. The CDR3 is 17 amino acids. Germline-derived CDR1 and CDR2 are LNHNV and YYDKDF (reference sequence). The CDR3 here is CATSRDRGTYSNQPQHF. The CDR3 region has the DNA TGTGCCACCAGCAGAGATCGGGGTACCTATAGCAATCAGCCCCAGCATTTT.

The gene calls are TRBV24-1 and TRBJ2-1, with D uncertain. Trimming pared 6 bases from V and 6 bases from J, leaving 11 bases between. The V gene's germline CDR1 is KGHDR and CDR2 SFDVKD. The CDR3 is 13 amino acids. CDR3 nucleotides: TGTGCCACCAGTCCGGGTACGGGCAATGAGCAGTTCTTC. Translation: CATSPGTGNEQFF.

CDR3 DNA sequence: TGTGCCAGCCGTGGACTAGCGGGGACGAACACCGGGGAGCTGTTTTTT. Protein: CASRGLAGTNTGELFF. The V gene is TRBV19, the J gene TRBJ2-2; 12 bases are shared with TRBD2. This CDR3 spans 16 amino acids. Looked up from germline, CDR1 is LNHDA and CDR2 is SQIVND (reference sequence). V shed 9 bases, J shed 0 bases, and the junction held 5 bases outside the gene matches.

The rearrangement links TRBV6-5 to TRBJ1-6, with a possible D match to TRBD1 (6 bases). From germline, CDR1 is MNHEY and CDR2 SVGAGI. Trimming pared 5 bases from V and 12 bases from J, leaving 14 bases between. The length of the CDR3 is 13 residues. DNA of the CDR3: TGTGCCAGCAGTCCCCCAGGGGACCTACCCCTCCACTTT. Residues: CASSPPGDLPLHF.

The CDR3 bases are TGTGCCAGTAGCCCAGAGGCGGGACGCACAGATACGCAGTATTTT. Its protein is CASSPEAGRTDTQYF. The V gene is TRBV19, the J gene TRBJ2-3, with D maybe TRBD2 (6 bases). Germline V gene lookup returns CDR1 LNHDA and CDR2 SQIVND (reference sequence). V lost 6 bases and J lost 1, with 14 bases in between. This CDR3 contains 15 residues.

V gene TRBV7-9 combines with J gene TRBJ2-3; TRBD2 agrees at 13 bases. The CDR3 length is 16 residues. The germline gives CDR1 SEHNR, CDR2 FQNEAQ (reference sequence). Trimming removed 5 bases from V and 4 bases from J; junction bases left unmatched: 6. The CDR3 sequence: CASSIGLAGAPDTQYF. CDR3 in DNA: TGTGCCAGCAGCATTGGACTAGCGGGGGCCCCAGATACGCAGTATTTT.

The chain combines TRBV6-5 with TRBJ2-7, with TRBD2 matching 10 bases. This CDR3 has 15 residues. Germline loops: CDR1 MNHEY, CDR2 SVGAGI. V lost 0 bases, J lost 7 bases, and 6 bases stayed unmatched. CDR3 bases: TGTGCCAGCAGTTACTCACTAGCGGGGTCAGGGGAGCAGTACTTC. This encodes CASSYSLAGSGEQYF.

This sequence joins TRBV13 and TRBJ2-7, with TRBD2 as a possible D gene (5 bases). V lost 5 bases to trimming and J lost 4 bases, with 12 bases between them. Germline V gives CDR1 PRHDT, CDR2 FYEKMQ (reference sequence). The CDR3 is made up of 13 amino acids. The CDR3 loop is CASSHPREYEQYF. DNA for the CDR3: TGTGCCAGCAGCCATCCCCGGGAATACGAGCAGTACTTC.

The rearrangement joins TRBV15 to TRBJ2-3, with 7 positions matching TRBD2. V gave up 1 base and J gave up 1 base; unmatched junction bases: 5. CDR1 and CDR2 (germline): LNHNV, YYDKDF (reference sequence). The CDR3 runs to 16 residues. The CDR3 sequence: CATSRVLAGGTDTQYF. Here the CDR3 DNA reads TGTGCCACCAGCAGAGTCCTTGCGGGGGGCACAGATACGCAGTATTTT.

J is TRBJ2-1 and V is TRBV3-1 (or the pseudogene TRBV3-2); 9 bases are shared with TRBD2. Germline CDR1 and CDR2: LGHDT and YNNKEL (reference sequence). The V segment lost 5 bases and the J segment 8 bases; nucleotides outside the gene matches: 13. The CDR3 runs to 16 residues. The CDR3 protein is CASSKSGTSSFHEQFF. CDR3 bases: TGTGCCAGCAGCAAGTCCGGGACTAGCTCTTTCCATGAGCAGTTCTTC.

The chain combines TRBV6-6 with TRBJ2-4; possibly TRBD2 for D (7 bases). The CDR3 has 14 amino acids. From germline, CDR1 is MNHNY and CDR2 SVGAGI (reference sequence). Trimming shortened V by 6 bases and J by 4 bases, and 13 bases separated the two germline ends. The CDR3 spells CASRAGHRKNIQYF. For the CDR3, the DNA is TGTGCCAGCAGAGCGGGACACCGGAAAAACATTCAGTACTTC.

This sequence joins TRBV29-1 and TRBJ2-7; no clear D gene. Looked up from germline, CDR1 is SQVTM and CDR2 is ANQGSEA. The CDR3 is made up of 12 amino acids. Trimming took off 4 bases at V and 0 bases at J, with 7 bases between the two ends. DNA for the CDR3: TGCAGCGTTGTGCAGGACTCCTACGAGCAGTACTTC. Translation: CSVVQDSYEQYF.

This clone has more than one count but fewer than ten. The V call is TRBV7-6, the J call TRBJ1-2, with no clear D. Trimming pared 4 bases from V and 2 bases from J, leaving 14 bases between. From germline, CDR1 is SGHVS and CDR2 FNYEAQ. CDR3 length: 15 residues. The chain's CDR3 is CASSSLLVQNYGYTF. The CDR3 nucleotides are TGTGCCAGCAGCTCCCTTCTGGTACAGAACTATGGCTACACCTTC.